Sequencing of this T cell receptor beta chain was carried out in a study of type 1 regulatory T cells. Whole-study context: T-allo10 is a Tr1-enriched, alloantigen-specific CD4 T cell product made in vitro. Broader study findings: Type 1 regulatory T cells had a more restricted TCR repertoire than non-type 1 regulatory T cells.

This clonotype has a count of ten or more. Its antigen remains unknown. Via MiXCR, TCRdb re-called the reads, giving one row per CDR3 protein. The sample yields 40,000 to 50,000 distinct CDR3 sequences, less than 15% seen once. Deletions cut 6 bases from V and 2 bases from J, with 11 bases between. The germline V gene has CDR1 SQVTM and CDR2 ANQGSEA. The CDR3 runs 12 residues. This rearrangement joins TRBV29-1 to TRBJ2-7, with D tentatively TRBD2 (6 bases). The material sequenced was cultured non-Tr1 T cells, either the whole culture or a sorted T cell fraction (not recorded which). This TCR was recovered from a human donor in good health. The CDR3 DNA is TGCAGCGTGGAGGGCGATGCCTACGAGCAGTACTTC. Amino acids: CSVEGDAYEQYF.